This T cell receptor beta chain derives from a study of cytomegalovirus exposure and HLA in healthy donors. Clones were sequenced by immunoSEQ multiplex PCR, and TCRdb holds only the in-frame ones, with some missing. Of 250,000 to 350,000 clones listed, approximately 88% were seen once; the top ten hold approximately 0.96%. Trimming took 4 bases from V and 2 from J, leaving 16 bases between them. The CDR3 length is 16 residues. Germline V CDR1 and CDR2: MNHEY, SMNVEV (reference sequence). Study results and limitations: The listing of some 170 TCR beta chains classed them as cytomegalovirus-associated.

Remarks on this clone: Its matching antigen is unknown.

The source is a young man in good health and CMV-seronegative. The sample taken for sequencing was PBMCs. The gene calls are TRBV27 and TRBJ2-3; a weak D match, TRBD1 (6 bases). The CDR3: CASSSPLTGITDTQYF. CDR3 coding DNA: TGTGCCAGCAGTTCTCCATTGACAGGTATCACAGATACGCAGTATTTT.